This T cell receptor (beta chain) came from a study of CD8 T cells in ankylosing spondylitis. TCRdb reanalysed the 5' RACE reads using MiXCR and keeps one entry per CDR3 protein. The profile covers some 54,000 distinct CDR3 sequences, with approximately 7.4% appearing a single time and around 8.7% taken by the ten largest. The sample holds many counts of this clonotype. The V end lost 1 base, the J end lost 1 base, and 11 bases lay between the germline ends. The CDR3 totals 16 residues. Germline CDR1 MNHEY, CDR2 SVGAGI. The J gene is TRBJ1-5, the V gene TRBV6-5; D unclear. The source of this sequence is a female donor with ankylosing spondylitis or in good health (not recorded which). Sample: blood, either unsorted or a sorted T cell fraction (not recorded which). DNA of the CDR3: TGTGCCAGCAGTTACTATGCGGCGGCCAGCAATCAGCCCCAGCATTTT. It specifies CASSYYAAASNQPQHF.